These 3 T cell receptor beta chains were all obtained from the same sample, sequenced in a study of human T cells and chemical hapten exposure. As for time point: patch test 2, 6 weeks after DPC sensitization. Treatment denoted: therapeutic diphenylcyclopropenone sensitization with weekly scalp DPC. TCRdb recomputed calls from the RACE reads with MiXCR, one row per CDR3 protein. The table lists approximately 350,000 distinct CDR3 sequences, about 6% of them singletons, with over 5.5% in the top ten. Sequencing used whole blood, obtained in connection with sensitization to the hapten diphenylcyclopropenone (DPC). The receptor source for this set is a woman aged 18 to 35 with alopecia areata. Some clones in this sample may be carry-over from other donors' samples.

This clonotype has only a few counts. The rearrangement links TRBV6-5 to TRBJ1-1, with 10 positions matching TRBD1. Per the germline V gene, CDR1 is MNHEY and CDR2 is SVGAGI. After removal of 6 bases from V and 9 bases from J, the junction contained 10 bases not matched to a gene. This CDR3 contains 14 residues. The CDR3 nucleotides read TGTGCCAGCAGCTCCACAGAGACAGGGGGCAAAGCTTTCTTT. Its translation: CASSSTETGGKAFF.

This clonotype was picked up a small number of times. The gene calls are TRBV12-3 or TRBV12-4 and TRBJ2-1, with D tentatively TRBD1 (6 bases). This CDR3 has 15 residues. Trimming shortened V by 3 bases and J by 2 bases, and 11 bases separated the two germline ends. The CDR3 loop is CASSFGQGTYNEQFF. In DNA form, the CDR3 reads TGTGCCAGCAGTTTCGGTCAGGGGACCTACAATGAGCAGTTCTTC.

In its sample, this clonotype was seen many times. The J gene is TRBJ2-3, the V gene TRBV6-5; 9 bases map to TRBD2. Trimming removed 0 bases from V and 5 bases from J; junction bases left unmatched: 9. This CDR3 region has 17 residues. Germline-derived CDR1 and CDR2 are MNHEY and SVGAGI. CDR3 residues: CASSYSRGGGAKDTQYF. The CDR3 nucleotides read TGTGCCAGCAGTTACTCACGCGGCGGGGGGGCAAAAGATACGCAGTATTTT.